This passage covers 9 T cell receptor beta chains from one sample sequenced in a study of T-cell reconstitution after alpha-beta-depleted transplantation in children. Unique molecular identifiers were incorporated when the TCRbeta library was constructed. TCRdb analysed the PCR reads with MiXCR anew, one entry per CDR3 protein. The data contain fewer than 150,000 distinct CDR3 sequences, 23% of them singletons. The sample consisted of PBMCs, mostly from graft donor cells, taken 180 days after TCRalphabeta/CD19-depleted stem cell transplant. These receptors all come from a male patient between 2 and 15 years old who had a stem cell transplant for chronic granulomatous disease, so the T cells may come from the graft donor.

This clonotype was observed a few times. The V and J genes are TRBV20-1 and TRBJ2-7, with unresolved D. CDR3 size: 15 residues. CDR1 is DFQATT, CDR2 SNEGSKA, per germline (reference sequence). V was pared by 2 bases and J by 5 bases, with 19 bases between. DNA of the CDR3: TGCAGTGCTAGACCTCGACTCCCGACTGGCCACGAGCAGTACTTC. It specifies CSARPRLPTGHEQYF.

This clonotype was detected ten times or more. The CDR3 coding sequence is TGCAGTGCTACTAGCGGAGGGGTGGAGACCCAGTACTTC. Its translation is CSATSGGVETQYF. The chain carries TRBV20-1 and TRBJ2-5; 7 bases are shared with TRBD2. The CDR3 consists of 13 residues. Germline loops: CDR1 DFQATT, CDR2 SNEGSKA (reference sequence). The junction had 7 bases not matched to a gene; V was cut back by 4 bases and J by 5 bases.

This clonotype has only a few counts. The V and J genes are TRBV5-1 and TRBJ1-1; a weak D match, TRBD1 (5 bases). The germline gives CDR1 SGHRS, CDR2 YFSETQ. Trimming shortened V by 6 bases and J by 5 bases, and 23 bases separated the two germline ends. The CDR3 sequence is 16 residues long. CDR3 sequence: CASTLGPPPEGTEAFF. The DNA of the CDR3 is TGCGCCAGCACCTTAGGTCCCCCACCCGAGGGGACTGAAGCTTTCTTT.

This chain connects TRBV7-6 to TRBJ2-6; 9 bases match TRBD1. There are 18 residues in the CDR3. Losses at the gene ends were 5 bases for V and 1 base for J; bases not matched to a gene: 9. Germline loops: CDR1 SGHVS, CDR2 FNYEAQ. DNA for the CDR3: TGTGCCAGCAGCGAACGCACAGGGGGCGAGTCTGGGGCCAACGTCCTGACTTTC. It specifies CASSERTGGESGANVLTF. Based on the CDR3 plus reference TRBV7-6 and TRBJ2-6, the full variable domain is GAGVSQSPRYKVTKRGQDVALRCDPISGHVSLYWYRQALGQGPEFLTYFNYEAQQDKSGLPNDRFSAERPEGSISTLTIQRTEQRDSAMYRCASSERTGGESGANVLTFGAGSRLTVL.

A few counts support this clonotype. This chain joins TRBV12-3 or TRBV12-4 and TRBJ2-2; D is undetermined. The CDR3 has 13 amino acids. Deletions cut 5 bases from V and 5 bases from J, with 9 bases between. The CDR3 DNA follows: TGTGCCAGCAGTGTACAGAGTACCGGGGAGCTGTTTTTT. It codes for CASSVQSTGELFF.

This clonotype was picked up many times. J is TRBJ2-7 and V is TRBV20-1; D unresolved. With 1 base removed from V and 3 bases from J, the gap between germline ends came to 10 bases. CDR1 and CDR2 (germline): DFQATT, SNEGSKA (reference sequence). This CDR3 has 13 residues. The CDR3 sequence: CSARVGFGYEQYF. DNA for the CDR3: TGCAGTGCTAGAGTAGGATTTGGCTACGAGCAGTACTTC.

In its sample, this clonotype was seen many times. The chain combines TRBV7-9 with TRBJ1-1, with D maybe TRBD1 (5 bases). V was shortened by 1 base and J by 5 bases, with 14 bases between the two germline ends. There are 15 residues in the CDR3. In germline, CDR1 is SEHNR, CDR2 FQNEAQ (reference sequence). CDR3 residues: CASSLGWGSKTEAFF. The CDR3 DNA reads TGTGCCAGCAGCTTAGGCTGGGGGTCGAAAACTGAAGCTTTCTTT.

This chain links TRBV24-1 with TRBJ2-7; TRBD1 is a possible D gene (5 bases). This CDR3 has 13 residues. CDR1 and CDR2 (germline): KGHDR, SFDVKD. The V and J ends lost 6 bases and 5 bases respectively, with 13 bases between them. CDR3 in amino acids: CATSRAGFHEQYF. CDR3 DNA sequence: TGTGCCACCAGTAGGGCAGGGTTCCACGAGCAGTACTTC.

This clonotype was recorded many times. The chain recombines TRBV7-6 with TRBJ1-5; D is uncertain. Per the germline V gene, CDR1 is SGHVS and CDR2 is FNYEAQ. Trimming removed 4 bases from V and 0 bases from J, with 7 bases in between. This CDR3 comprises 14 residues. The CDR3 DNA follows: TGTGCCAGCAGCTCTGGACGTAGCAATCAGCCCCAGCATTTT. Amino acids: CASSSGRSNQPQHF.